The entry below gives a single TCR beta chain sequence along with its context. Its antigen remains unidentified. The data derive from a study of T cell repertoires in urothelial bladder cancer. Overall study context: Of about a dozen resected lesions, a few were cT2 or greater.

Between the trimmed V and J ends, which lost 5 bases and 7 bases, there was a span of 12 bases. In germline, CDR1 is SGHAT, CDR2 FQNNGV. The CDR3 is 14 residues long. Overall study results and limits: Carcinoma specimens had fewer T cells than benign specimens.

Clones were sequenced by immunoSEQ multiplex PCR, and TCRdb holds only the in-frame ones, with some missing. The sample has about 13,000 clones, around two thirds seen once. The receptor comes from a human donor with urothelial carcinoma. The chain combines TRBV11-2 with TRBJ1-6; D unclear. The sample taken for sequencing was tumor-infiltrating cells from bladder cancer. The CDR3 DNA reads TGTGCCAGCAGCGAAGACATCGGAAATTCACCCCTCCACTTT. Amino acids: CASSEDIGNSPLHF.